The sequence of this T cell receptor beta chain was determined in a study of blood T cell repertoires in COVID-19. About the study: Samples of COVID-19 (acute and convalescent) were obtained from the United States, Italy and Spain. The analysed material was cDNA or gDNA that came from T cells, B-cell-depleted T cells, or PBMCs.

The CDR3 extends over 14 amino acids. The germline gives CDR1 MDHEN, CDR2 SYDVKM. V was pared by 2 bases and J by 4 bases, with 11 bases between. In the original analysis: Counts of nucleated cells, estimated from reference gene primer amplification, were obtained. Produced via immunoSEQ multiplex PCR; TCRdb's table is partial and in-frame only. The V and J calls and the clone size are those of that table, but D and trimming were determined from the DNA. This table has tens of thousands of clones, nearly 85% appearing once. This clone has just one count. Sequencing was performed on peripheral blood. V usage is TRBV28 and J usage is TRBJ1-2; perhaps TRBD1 as D (5 bases). This TCR came from an older woman with acute or convalescent COVID-19. The CDR3 coding sequence is TGTGCCAGCAGTTTAGGGGCTGGATCCTATGGCTACACCTTC. Amino acids: CASSLGAGSYGYTF.